Listed below are T cell receptor beta chains from one sample, sequenced in a study of early stage breast cancer tumors. Sequenced by immunoSEQ multiplex PCR; TCRdb stores in-frame clones only, minus some. The table lists about 51,000 clones, around four fifths of them singletons, with around 3.4% in the top ten. The sequencing input was blood. The receptor set was obtained from a person in their 40s with breast cancer. Both conserved end residues are part of each CDR3. D genes are given only for firm matches. Size tells how often a clone was seen (once, few, many) or the class of an expanded clone, and some rows leave it out.

d_call,clone_size,v_call,j_call,cdr3_nt,cdr3_aa
NA,NA,TRBV27,TRBJ2-1,TGTGCCAGCAGTTTATACGGGAGTTTCAACAATGAGCAGTTCTTC,CASSLYGSFNNEQFF
TRBD1,NA,TRBV11-2,TRBJ1-3,TGTGCCAGCAGCTGGGGACAGGCGGGCTCTGGAAACACCATATATTTT,CASSWGQAGSGNTIYF
TRBD1,NA,TRBV7-3,TRBJ1-2,TGTGCCAGCAGCCCACAATCCAACAGGGGAGTGAATGGCTACACCTTC,CASSPQSNRGVNGYTF
NA,NA,TRBV6-1,TRBJ1-1,TGTGCCAGCAGTGAACGGTTAAGGACTGAAGCTTTCTTT,CASSERLRTEAFF
TRBD2,NA,TRBV7-2,TRBJ2-1,TGTGCCAGCAGCTCGTTAAGCGGGAGAGGGGAGCAGTTCTTC,CASSSLSGRGEQFF
NA,few,TRBV18,TRBJ2-7,TGTGCCAGCTCACCGGAGGACCGGGCCTACGAGCAGTACTTC,CASSPEDRAYEQYF
NA,NA,TRBV10-3,TRBJ1-4,TGTGCCATCAGCCCCGGCAGGGATACAAATGAAAAACTGTTTTTT,CAISPGRDTNEKLFF
NA,few,TRBV20-1,TRBJ2-5,TGCAGTGCTGACGCCGCCGGGACCCAGTACTTC,CSADAAGTQYF
NA,NA,TRBV7-9,TRBJ2-5,TGTGCCAGCAGCTCCCCAAGAGGTGGGGCTCAAGAGACCCAGTACTTC,CASSSPRGGAQETQYF
NA,NA,TRBV4-1,TRBJ2-7,TGCGCCAGCAGCCAAATAGGTGGCTACGAGCAGTACTTC,CASSQIGGYEQYF
NA,NA,TRBV6-1,TRBJ2-7,TGTGCCAGCAGGATCTTAGACGGGGAGCAGTACTTC,CASRILDGEQYF
NA,NA,TRBV7-9,TRBJ1-5,TGTGCCAGCAGCTATGGGGGAGGCAATCAGCCCCAGCATTTT,CASSYGGGNQPQHF
NA,few,TRBV30,TRBJ1-4,TGTGCCTGGAGTGTGTACCATGTTCGTAATGAAAAACTGTTTTTT,CAWSVYHVRNEKLFF
TRBD2,NA,TRBV5-1,TRBJ2-2,TGCGCCAGCAGCTCTTCAGGGCGGCGGAGCAGCCCGGGGAGCGGGAGGAGCGGGGAGCTGTTTTTT,CASSSSGRRSSPGSGRSGELFF
TRBD2,few,TRBV10-3,TRBJ2-7,TGTGCCATCAGTGGAACTAGCGAATCCTACGAGCAGTACTTC,CAISGTSESYEQYF
TRBD2,NA,TRBV9,TRBJ2-2,TGTGCCAGCAGCGTAGCACTAGCGGGAGCTATCGGGGAGCTGTTTTTT,CASSVALAGAIGELFF
NA,NA,TRBV19,TRBJ2-7,TGTGCCAGTAGTATGAATTCCTACGAGCAGTACTTC,CASSMNSYEQYF
TRBD1,NA,TRBV5-8,TRBJ1-2,TGTGCCAGCAGCTTCTATCCCAGACAGGGCGGCTACACCTTC,CASSFYPRQGGYTF
NA,NA,TRBV9,TRBJ2-5,TGTGCCAGCAGCGTAGTGGCCGGGGCGCAAGAGACCCAGTACTTC,CASSVVAGAQETQYF
NA,NA,TRBV11-2,TRBJ2-7,TGTGCCAGCAGCTCACGTATAGCGGTACTGTCCTACGAGCAGTACTTC,CASSSRIAVLSYEQYF
NA,few,TRBV6-1,TRBJ2-2,TGTGCCAGCAGTGAACCAGGGTGGACCGGGGAGCTGTTTTTT,CASSEPGWTGELFF
NA,NA,TRBV19,TRBJ1-5,TGTGCCAGTAGCTCGGACAGTTCGAATCAGCCCCAGCATTTT,CASSSDSSNQPQHF
TRBD1,NA,TRBV5-1,TRBJ1-3,TGCGCCAGCAGCAAATCACAGGGGAACTCTGGAAACACCATATATTTT,CASSKSQGNSGNTIYF
TRBD2,NA,TRBV7-9,TRBJ2-4,TGTGCCAGCAGCCGGTCGAGCGGGAGCGACTTGTACTTC,CASSRSSGSDLYF
NA,NA,TRBV30,TRBJ2-3,TGTGCCTGGAGTCAAGGGAAGTACACAGATACGCAGTATTTT,CAWSQGKYTDTQYF
NA,NA,TRBV5-1,TRBJ1-2,TGCGCCAGCAGCTTGACGATCCAGGGGACCTATGGCTACACCTTC,CASSLTIQGTYGYTF
NA,NA,TRBV7-9,TRBJ1-5,TGTGCCAGCAGCTTAACGCTCGGACTCTCTAGCAATCAGCCCCAGCATTTT,CASSLTLGLSSNQPQHF
NA,NA,TRBV5-4,TRBJ2-5,TGTGCCAGCAGCTTAGCCCCGCACGAGACCCAGTACTTC,CASSLAPHETQYF
NA,NA,TRBV2,TRBJ1-3,TGTGCCAGCAGCTTCCTCTCTGGAAACACCATATATTTT,CASSFLSGNTIYF
TRBD2,few,TRBV6-5,TRBJ2-3,TGTGCCAGCCTTCCGTTTGGTAGCGGGTTTACGCAGTATTTT,CASLPFGSGFTQYF
NA,NA,TRBV5-1,TRBJ1-6,TGCGCCAGCAGCCCCACGGGGGCAGGGCCCTCTTCACCCCTCCACTTT,CASSPTGAGPSSPLHF
NA,NA,TRBV18,TRBJ2-1,TGTGCCAGCTCACCAGCTGGAGTTTCAGTTGAGCAGTTCTTC,CASSPAGVSVEQFF
NA,NA,TRBV11-2,TRBJ2-3,TGTGCCAGCAGCTTAGGATGGCGGGACGGCGAGTATTTT,CASSLGWRDGEYF